This T cell receptor delta chain emerged from a study of Vδ1+ human thymocytes. General observations from the study: Highly polyclonal TRG and TRD repertoires with Gaussian CDR3 length distributions appeared in thymus.

The template was reverse-transcribed extracted RNA. Multiplex PCR used pooled V-gene forward primers and a constant-region reverse primer to amplify CDR3s. TCRdb processed the multiplex PCR reads again with the CATT caller. Among more than 50,000 delta-chain clones listed, approximately 16% were seen once. Germline loops: CDR1 TSWWSYY, CDR2 QGS. The CDR3 runs 19 residues. Trimming stripped 5 bases from V and 1 base from J, with 23 bases between. To note about this clone: The antigen is undetermined.

Thymocytes were sorted as CD3+ TCRVdelta1+ TCRVdelta2- after alphabeta T cell depletion. The rearrangement uses TRDV1 and TRDJ2; D not resolved. This clonotype was obtained from a girl under two years old who had congenital heart surgery. The sequencing input was Vdelta1+ gamma-delta thymocytes from the thymus. The sample's subset: FACS-sorted CD3+ TCRalphabeta- TCRVdelta1+ TCRVdelta2- thymocytes. Here the CDR3 reads CALGNNPYYHPNLTAQLFF. DNA of the CDR3: TGTGCTCTTGGGAACAACCCGTACTACCATCCGAATTTGACAGCACAACTCTTCTTT.